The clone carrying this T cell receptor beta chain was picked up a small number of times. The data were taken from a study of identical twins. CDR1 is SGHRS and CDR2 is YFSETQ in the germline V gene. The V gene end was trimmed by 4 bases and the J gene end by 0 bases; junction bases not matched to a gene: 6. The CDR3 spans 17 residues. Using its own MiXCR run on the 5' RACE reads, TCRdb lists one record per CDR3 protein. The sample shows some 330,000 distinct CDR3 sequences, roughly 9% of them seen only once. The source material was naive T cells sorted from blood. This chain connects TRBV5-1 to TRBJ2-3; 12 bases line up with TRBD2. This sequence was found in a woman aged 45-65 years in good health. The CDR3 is CASSAGLAGMSTDTQYF. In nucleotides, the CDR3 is TGCGCCAGCAGCGCCGGACTAGCGGGAATGAGCACAGATACGCAGTATTTT. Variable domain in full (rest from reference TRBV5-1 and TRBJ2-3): KAGVTQTPRYLIKTRGQQVTLSCSPISGHRSVSWYQQTPGQGLQFLFEYFSETQRNKGNFPGRFSGRQFSNSRSEMNVSTLELGDSALYLCASSAGLAGMSTDTQYFGPGTRLTVL.